The rows below give T cell receptor beta chains drawn from one sample of a study of shared clonotypes between healthy human individuals. Assay used: immunoSEQ multiplex PCR; TCRdb lists only in-frame clones, some missing. The table records about 1.5 million clones, under 99% of them present only once. Sequencing was done on a sample of naive CD4+ T cells sorted from blood. The receptors stem from a man younger than 40 in good health. Both conserved end residues are part of each CDR3. D genes are given only for firm matches. Clone size is given for some rows only: seen once, a few or many times, or a class if the clone is expanded.

d_call clone_size j_call v_call cdr3_nt cdr3_aa
. . TRBJ2-7 TRBV5-1 TGCGCCAGCAGCTTGGGGGGACGGCCATACGAGCAGTACTTC CASSLGGRPYEQYF
TRBD2 once TRBJ2-1 TRBV7-3 TGTGCCAGCAGCCCCGCTAGCGGGACCTACAATGAGCAGTTCTTC CASSPASGTYNEQFF
TRBD1 . TRBJ1-1 TRBV5-1 TGCGCCAGCAGCAGGACAGGGATCACTGAAGCTTTCTTT CASSRTGITEAFF
. . TRBJ2-3 TRBV9 TGTGCCAGCAGCCGAGGGACTGAGACAGATACGCAGTATTTT CASSRGTETDTQYF
. . TRBJ2-6 TRBV27 TGTGCCAGCAGGAACTCTGGGGCCAACGTCCTGACTTTC CASRNSGANVLTF
. . TRBJ2-2 TRBV15 TGTGCCACCAGCAGCCGGGGGCGGACCGGGGAGCTGTTTTTT CATSSRGRTGELFF
. . TRBJ1-1 TRBV5-1 TGCGCCAGCAGAAGGCGGGAAGCATTTGAAGCTTTCTTT CASRRREAFEAFF
. . TRBJ2-5 TRBV5-1 TGCGCCAGCCTACCCCAGGGCCAAGAGACCCAGTACTTC CASLPQGQETQYF
. . TRBJ2-2 TRBV18 TGTGCCAGCTCACAAGCGACCGGGGAGCTGTTTTTT CASSQATGELFF
TRBD1 . TRBJ1-2 TRBV5-6 TGTGCCAGCAGCTTGTGGACAGGGAAAAGGGGAGGCTACACCTTC CASSLWTGKRGGYTF
. . TRBJ2-1 TRBV7-9 TGTGCCAGCAGCTTCAACCCCAGACAGGAGAGCTCCTACAATGAGCAGTTCTTC CASSFNPRQESSYNEQFF
. . TRBJ1-3 TRBV5-1 TGCGCCAGCAGCTCAGGGACCTCTGGAAACACCATATATTTT CASSSGTSGNTIYF
. . TRBJ2-1 TRBV29-1 TGCAGCGGGACCACTAGCCCAAATGAGCAGTTCTTC CSGTTSPNEQFF
TRBD2 . TRBJ2-7 TRBV2 TGTGCCAGCAGTCCCGGGACTACCGGGTCCTACGAGCAGTACTTC CASSPGTTGSYEQYF
. . TRBJ2-5 TRBV12-5 TGTGCTAGTGGTTTGGCCCTAGCGGAGACCCAGTACTTC CASGLALAETQYF
TRBD1 . TRBJ2-7 TRBV5-1 TGCGCCAGCAGCTCCCGACAGGGATACGAGCAGTACTTC CASSSRQGYEQYF
. once TRBJ2-7 TRBV6-1 TGTGCCAGCAGTTTACAGGGTCAATTCCGCGAGCAGTACTTC CASSLQGQFREQYF
. . TRBJ1-5 TRBV7-2 TGTGCCAGCAGCCCTAGGGGTGGGAATCAGCCCCAGCATTTT CASSPRGGNQPQHF
. . TRBJ1-5 TRBV5-6 TGTGCCAGCACCGGAGGGCCGTACAATCAGCCCCAGCATTTT CASTGGPYNQPQHF
. . TRBJ2-2 TRBV10-3 TGTGCCATCAGCGGGACCACCGGGGAGCTGTTTTTT CAISGTTGELFF
TRBD2 . TRBJ2-1 TRBV7-9 TGTGCCAGCAGCCCCAGCGGGAGGGCCCCCTACAATGAGCAGTTCTTC CASSPSGRAPYNEQFF
TRBD2 . TRBJ2-1 TRBV18 TGTGCCAGCTCTCAGGCGGGACTAGCGGGAGTTGAGCAGTTCTTC CASSQAGLAGVEQFF
. . TRBJ1-3 TRBV30 TGTGCCTGGAGGGGGGCCGGAAACACCATATATTTT CAWRGAGNTIYF
. . TRBJ1-4 TRBV27 TGTGCCAGCAGTTTAGGGAGGGAAGGCGGTCCTAATGAAAAACTGTTTTTT CASSLGREGGPNEKLFF
. . TRBJ2-3 TRBV15 TGTGCCACCAGCAGAGCCCAGGGGTCTAGGCAGATCACAGATACGCAGTATTTT CATSRAQGSRQITDTQYF
TRBD2 . TRBJ2-2 TRBV18 TGTGCCAGCTCACTGAAAGCGGGACCCGGGGAGCTGTTTTTT CASSLKAGPGELFF
TRBD2 . TRBJ2-7 TRBV27 TGTGCCAGAAGCAATGGCGGGAGCTCCTACGAGCAGTACTTC CARSNGGSSYEQYF
. . TRBJ2-7 TRBV2 TGTGCCAGCCTACGGACCTACGGGGACGAGCAGTACTTC CASLRTYGDEQYF
. . TRBJ1-2 TRBV19 TGTGCCAGTACCATACAATACTCCTATGGCTACACCTTC CASTIQYSYGYTF
TRBD1 . TRBJ2-7 TRBV5-4 TGTGCCAGCAGCTCCCGACAGGGGGCCGGCGAGCAGTACTTC CASSSRQGAGEQYF
. . TRBJ2-7 TRBV18 TGTGCCAGCTCACCACCCGGGGGCGGAACCTCCGAGCAGTACTTC CASSPPGGGTSEQYF
. . TRBJ1-2 TRBV2 TGTGCCAGCAAGGGACGGAACTATGGCTACACCTTC CASKGRNYGYTF
TRBD2 . TRBJ2-3 TRBV5-1 TGCGCCAGCAACCCTTTTGCGGGAGAAGAAGATACGCAGTATTTT CASNPFAGEEDTQYF
. . TRBJ2-7 TRBV18 TGTGCCAGCTCACCACCGGGGAACTACGAGCAGTACTTC CASSPPGNYEQYF
TRBD2 . TRBJ2-1 TRBV27 TGTGCCAGCAGTTTCTTGACTAGCGGGAGGAACAATGAGCAGTTCTTC CASSFLTSGRNNEQFF
TRBD1 . TRBJ2-1 TRBV7-3 TGTGCCAGCAGCTCCGGGACAGGGGTTAATGAGCAGTTCTTC CASSSGTGVNEQFF
. . TRBJ2-7 TRBV15 TGTGCCACCAGCAGCATTACAGGAGCCGGCGAGCAGTACTTC CATSSITGAGEQYF
. . TRBJ1-5 TRBV6-1 TGTGCCAGCAGCGAAGAGGGAGGGTATAGCAATCAGCCCCAGCATTTT CASSEEGGYSNQPQHF
. . TRBJ2-5 TRBV11-2 TGTGCCAGCAGCTTAAGTTTCGTCGAGCTGGGGGAGACCCAGTACTTC CASSLSFVELGETQYF
. . TRBJ2-1 TRBV2 TGTGCCAGCAGTCTGGCTCTGGGAGCGAACAATGAGCAGTTCTTC CASSLALGANNEQFF
. . TRBJ2-7 TRBV7-2 TGTGCCAGCAGCTTAAAAATAGCTGACTACGAGCAGTACTTC CASSLKIADYEQYF
. . TRBJ2-7 TRBV4-1 TGCGCCAGCTCTCCCATCCTAGCCCGAGACTCCTACGAGCAGTACTTC CASSPILARDSYEQYF
TRBD2 . TRBJ2-2 TRBV29-1 TGCAGCGTTGGCCCTAGCGGGAGTGGGACCGGGGAGCTGTTTTTT CSVGPSGSGTGELFF
. . TRBJ1-2 TRBV5-1 TGCGCCAGCAGCTTGGAAAGGACAGTTGATGGCTACACCTTC CASSLERTVDGYTF
. once TRBJ2-2 TRBV5-1 TGCGCCAGCAGCTTAGGAGGGAGCACCGGGGAGCTGTTTTTT CASSLGGSTGELFF
TRBD2 . TRBJ2-2 TRBV7-2 TGTGCCAGCAGCCCCCCATCACGACTAGCGGGAGGGGGCACCGGGGAGCTGTTTTTT CASSPPSRLAGGGTGELFF
TRBD2 . TRBJ2-3 TRBV6-4 TGTGCCAGCAGTGACGGGAGGGCTAGCACAGATACGCAGTATTTT CASSDGRASTDTQYF
. . TRBJ2-5 TRBV11-2 TGTGCCAGCAGCACCCGGGGCGAGACCCAGTACTTC CASSTRGETQYF
TRBD2 . TRBJ2-1 TRBV15 TGTGCCACCAGCAGAGATCCGTTTGGGCGAAAGACTAGCGGGAGGCTCAATGAGCAGTTCTTC CATSRDPFGRKTSGRLNEQFF
TRBD2 . TRBJ2-1 TRBV19 TGTGCCAGTAACCTCGGACTAGACTCCTACAATGAGCAGTTCTTC CASNLGLDSYNEQFF
. . TRBJ2-7 TRBV15 TGTGCCACCAGCAGGGGGGGTGGTACCTACGAGCAGTACTTC CATSRGGGTYEQYF
. . TRBJ1-2 TRBV29-1 TGCAGCTCATTAGGCACAGGCTATGGCTACACCTTC CSSLGTGYGYTF
TRBD1 . TRBJ1-1 TRBV27 TGTGCCAGCAGACAGGGACAGGGGAACACTGAAGCTTTCTTT CASRQGQGNTEAFF
. once TRBJ2-4 TRBV6-1 TGTGCCAGCAAACGGGAGCTAGCCAAAAACATTCAGTACTTC CASKRELAKNIQYF